A selection of T cell receptor beta chains follows, all from one sample in a study of blood T cell repertoires in COVID-19. The repertoire was sequenced with immunoSEQ multiplex PCR; TCRdb's copy has only in-frame clones and lacks some. The profile shows roughly 400,000 clones, over 75% of them singletons. The sequenced sample was PBMCs or T cells enriched from blood (not recorded which). All receptors derive from a man aged 30 to 39 who had recovered from COVID-19. Each CDR3 is given with its conserved first and last residue.

v_call cdr3_aa
TRBV2 CASILDRTYEQYF
TRBV6-5 CASSATRDNTDTQYF
TRBV5-1 CASRSLLNTEAFF
TRBV5-5 CASSWTVNYGYTF
TRBV12-3/TRBV12-4 CASRSRTGITF
TRBV7-9 CASSPRGSANYGYTF
TRBV2 CASSGSLRDQPQHF
TRBV5-5 CASSLAASGTYEQYF
TRBV7-3 CASSQRGTSNTGELFF
TRBV11-2 CASSLDRKGEYF
TRBV5-4 CASSLVIAGGGNEQYF
TRBV19 CASIPGQLNTEAFF
TRBV5-4 CASSLSGGPEAFF
TRBV5-1 CASSLALGGNTEAFF
TRBV9 CASSVGQGGNEQYF
TRBV6-5 CASSYSHSAGTQYF
TRBV2 CASWRDSLRGGYTF
TRBV14 CASSPRPGGRSTDTQYF
TRBV20-1 CSAQGVYGYTF
TRBV3-1/TRBV3-2 CASSHSRQLLSGNTIYF
TRBV18 CASSTGTAYEQYF
TRBV28 CASTIFGASGRYEQYF
TRBV11-3 CASSLSIENTGELFF
TRBV7-2 CASSLVGGLAGETQYF
TRBV15 CATSRDLVATGANVLTF
TRBV11-3 CASSYIGTSGEQFF
TRBV7-8 CASSPDGVGQGRIGYTF
TRBV27 CASSSLGVETQYF
TRBV15 CATSRAGGREQFF
TRBV12-3/TRBV12-4 CASSLVGVKYF
TRBV6-1 CASSEDRGDTEAFF
TRBV28 CASSLGPGVQETQYF